Below, 21 T cell receptor beta chains from the same sample are listed, as sequenced in a study of T-cell reconstitution after alpha-beta-depleted transplantation in children. The TCRbeta library was prepared with unique molecular identifiers. MiXCR, run by TCRdb on the PCR reads, gives a single entry per CDR3 protein. The sample contains just under 250,000 distinct CDR3 sequences, more than 20% of which appear only once. This material consisted of PBMCs, taken before TCRalphabeta/CD19-depleted stem cell transplant. The receptors here all came from a girl aged 2-10 years with Fanconi anemia, due to receive a stem cell transplant.

This clonotype showed up many times. This sequence joins TRBV27 and TRBJ2-1; either TRBD1 or TRBD2 may supply D (5 bases each). This CDR3 region has 13 residues. Germline V gives CDR1 MNHEY, CDR2 SMNVEV (reference sequence). V lost 8 bases to trimming and J lost 7 bases, with 15 bases between them. CDR3 loop: CASGQGAWNEQFF. As DNA, the CDR3 is TGTGCCAGCGGCCAGGGAGCGTGGAATGAGCAGTTCTTC.

J is TRBJ2-5 and V is TRBV7-9; D not resolved. V was clipped by 2 bases and J by 4 bases, with 8 bases between them. Germline values: CDR1 SEHNR, CDR2 FQNEAQ (reference sequence). The CDR3 extends over 13 amino acids. The CDR3 sequence is CASSLMGSETQYF. CDR3 nucleotide sequence: TGTGCCAGCAGCTTAATGGGGTCAGAGACCCAGTACTTC.

This clonotype showed up just a few times. The chain employs TRBV20-1 and TRBJ1-2; no reliable D call. Per germline, CDR1 DFQATT and CDR2 SNEGSKA (reference sequence). This CDR3 is 11 amino acids long. CDR3 in DNA: TGCTGTACAGAGGTCAACTATGGCTACACCTTC. This translates into CCTEVNYGYTF.

This clonotype was detected a few times. The chain has TRBV15 and TRBJ2-3; no clear D. The CDR3 length is 13 residues. Germline V gene data show CDR1 as LNHNV and CDR2 as YYDKDF (reference sequence). V was cut by 3 bases and J by 1 base, with 5 bases left in between. The chain's CDR3 is CATSSGRTDTQYF. The CDR3 coding sequence is TGTGCCACCAGCAGCGGACGCACAGATACGCAGTATTTT.

The CDR3 protein is CSVEDRRAGDTDTQYF. In DNA, the CDR3 is TGCAGCGTTGAAGATAGAAGAGCGGGGGACACAGATACGCAGTATTTT. V usage is TRBV29-1 and J usage is TRBJ2-3; 8 nucleotides align to TRBD2. Trimming at V came to 0 bases and at J to 2 bases, leaving 7 bases not matched to a gene. This CDR3 contains 16 residues. The germline CDR1 and CDR2 sequences are SQVTM and ANQGSEA.

This chain joins TRBV6-1 and TRBJ2-1, with 10 bases lining up with TRBD2. CDR1 and CDR2 from the germline V gene are MNHNS and SASEGT. V trimming: 3 bases; J trimming: 0 bases; junction bases outside the gene matches: 5. The CDR3 has 17 amino acids. The CDR3 bases are TGTGCCAGCAGTGACGCTAGCGGGGGCCGCTCCTACAATGAGCAGTTCTTC. Residues: CASSDASGGRSYNEQFF.

The chain uses TRBV29-1 and TRBJ1-2; a possible D gene is TRBD1 (5 bases). The CDR3 has 13 amino acids. V dropped 0 bases and J dropped 10 bases, with 15 bases sitting between them. Germline assignment: CDR1 SQVTM and CDR2 ANQGSEA. The CDR3, as DNA: TGCAGCGTTGAAGATAGATGGGGAGGGGACTACACCTTC. This encodes CSVEDRWGGDYTF.

At least ten counts were recorded for this clonotype. The chain joins TRBV20-1 to TRBJ1-1; D gene ambiguous. Germline lookup yields CDR1 DFQATT and CDR2 SNEGSKA (reference sequence). V lost 0 bases and J lost 1, with 15 bases in between. CDR3 length: 16 amino acids. CDR3 nucleotides: TGCAGTGCTAGAGAACCTAAAACTAGGAGGAACACTGAAGCTTTCTTT. Encoded protein: CSAREPKTRRNTEAFF.

Ten or more counts support this clonotype. The chain couples TRBV29-1 to TRBJ2-5; TRBD1 aligns across 9 bases. Germline CDR1 SQVTM, CDR2 ANQGSEA. V dropped 5 bases and J dropped 1; count of bases not matched to a gene: 5. The CDR3 spans 14 residues. Here the CDR3 reads CSVRTGDPQETQYF. In DNA form, the CDR3 reads TGCAGCGTTCGGACAGGGGACCCCCAAGAGACCCAGTACTTC.

V and J are TRBV2 and TRBJ2-7, with D hard to call. V shed 6 bases and J shed 2 bases, with 11 bases lying between them. CDR1 is SNHLY and CDR2 is FYNNEI in the germline V gene. There are 13 residues in the CDR3. The CDR3 DNA reads as TGTGCCAGCAGACAGCGATTAACCTACGAGCAGTACTTC. This sequence encodes CASRQRLTYEQYF.

This clonotype was seen a handful of times. The chain links TRBV29-1 to TRBJ2-5; the match to TRBD1 covers 7 bases. There are 12 residues in the CDR3. V dropped 3 bases and J dropped 4; count of bases not matched to a gene: 2. In germline, CDR1 is SQVTM, CDR2 ANQGSEA. CDR3 amino acids: CSVERGRETQYF. Written as DNA, the CDR3 is TGCAGCGTTGAGAGGGGGCGAGAGACCCAGTACTTC. The variable domain in full, completed from reference TRBV29-1 and TRBJ2-5, reads SAVISQKPSRDICQRGTSLTIQCQVDSQVTMMFWYRQQPGQSLTLIATANQGSEATYESGFVIDKFPISRPNLTFSTLTVSNMSPEDSSIYLCSVERGRETQYFGPGTRLLVL.

At least ten counts were recorded for this clonotype. This chain connects TRBV29-1 to TRBJ2-1; D uncertain. The germline gives CDR1 SQVTM, CDR2 ANQGSEA. Trimming pared 3 bases from V and 10 bases from J, leaving 10 bases between. This CDR3 is built from 11 residues. CDR3 sequence reads: CSVDYASEQFF. For the CDR3, the DNA is TGCAGCGTTGACTACGCGAGCGAGCAGTTCTTC.

The gene calls are TRBV24-1 and TRBJ2-2; the match to TRBD1 covers 9 bases. CDR1 is KGHDR, CDR2 SFDVKD, per germline. Losses at the gene ends were 1 base for V and 3 bases for J; bases not matched to a gene: 2. This CDR3 is 16 amino acids long. The CDR3 region has the DNA TGTGCCACCAGTGATTTAACAGGGGGCCACACCGGGGAGCTGTTTTTT. It yields the protein CATSDLTGGHTGELFF.

This chain uses TRBV20-1 with TRBJ2-3; D might be TRBD1 or TRBD2, each matching 5 bases. Germline V gene lookup returns CDR1 DFQATT and CDR2 SNEGSKA (reference sequence). V lost 3 bases to trimming and J lost 3 bases, with 19 bases between them. CDR3 length equals 16 residues. CDR3 DNA sequence: TGCAGTGCTAGCTCATCAGGGAGTGGATCGACAGATACGCAGTATTTT. The encoded protein is CSASSSGSGSTDTQYF.

The V call is TRBV9, the J call TRBJ2-3, with a tentative D call TRBD2 (6 bases). The V and J ends lost 0 bases and 0 bases respectively, with 11 bases between them. The CDR3 spans 16 residues. The V gene's germline CDR1 is SGDLS and CDR2 YYNGEE. The CDR3 sequence is CASSVATGTSTDTQYF. Here the CDR3 DNA reads TGTGCCAGCAGCGTAGCTACCGGGACTAGCACAGATACGCAGTATTTT.

This clonotype was seen more than once but under ten times. The CDR3 DNA is TGCGCCAGCAGCTGGAATAGGGGGCCGGCCTACGAGCAGTACTTC. It yields the protein CASSWNRGPAYEQYF. This chain joins TRBV5-1 and TRBJ2-7, with 7 nucleotides matching TRBD1. The V segment lost 3 bases and the J segment 2 bases; nucleotides outside the gene matches: 8. This CDR3 comprises 15 residues. Germline CDR1 and CDR2: SGHRS and YFSETQ.

The chain has TRBV9 and TRBJ2-1; 7 positions match TRBD1. Per germline, CDR1 SGDLS and CDR2 YYNGEE. The CDR3 sequence is 14 residues long. V shed 6 bases and J 0 bases; nucleotides not matched to a gene: 3. CDR3 residues: CASTGTASYNEQFF. The CDR3 region has the DNA TGTGCCAGCACCGGGACAGCCTCCTACAATGAGCAGTTCTTC.

This clonotype was observed once. V and J are TRBV7-2 and TRBJ2-1; D perhaps matches TRBD2 (7 bases). From germline, CDR1 is SGHTA and CDR2 FQGNSA. V dropped 2 bases and J dropped 9 bases, with 17 bases sitting between them. The CDR3 extends over 15 amino acids. CDR3 region: CASSLWGGPGIEQFF. CDR3 nucleotides: TGTGCCAGCAGCTTATGGGGGGGCCCTGGTATTGAGCAGTTCTTC.

The chain carries TRBV4-2 and TRBJ2-4; tentatively, D is TRBD2 (5 bases). This CDR3 comprises 16 residues. V gave up 5 bases and J gave up 5 bases, with 19 bases separating them. Germline CDR1 and CDR2: LGHNA and YNFKEQ. The DNA of the CDR3 is TGTGCCAGCAGCAAAGTGCGAGGGAGTACTGAAAACATTCAGTACTTC. This sequence encodes CASSKVRGSTENIQYF.

This clonotype was observed at least ten times. V gene TRBV2 combines with J gene TRBJ2-2, with 11 positions matching TRBD1. This CDR3 has 14 amino acids. In germline, CDR1 is SNHLY, CDR2 FYNNEI. The ends lost 8 bases at V and 6 bases at J; junction bases unmatched: 5. This CDR3 is CASGTGGFSGELFF. The CDR3 DNA reads as TGTGCCAGCGGGACAGGGGGTTTCTCCGGGGAGCTGTTTTTT.

This clonotype was detected a few times. This may be a read error, as it is one base from a much larger clone. It is unclear where the CDR3 begins or ends on the DNA, so no DNA is shown, and the CDR3 is as TCRdb lists it. This chain joins TRBV28 and TRBJ1-1; TRBD1, the table's D call, lacks a check against the DNA. Counting both end residues, the CDR3 totals 16 amino acids. CDR1 and CDR2 (germline): MDHEN, SYDVKM. CDR3 loop: CASSPHRVDQLKLSFF.